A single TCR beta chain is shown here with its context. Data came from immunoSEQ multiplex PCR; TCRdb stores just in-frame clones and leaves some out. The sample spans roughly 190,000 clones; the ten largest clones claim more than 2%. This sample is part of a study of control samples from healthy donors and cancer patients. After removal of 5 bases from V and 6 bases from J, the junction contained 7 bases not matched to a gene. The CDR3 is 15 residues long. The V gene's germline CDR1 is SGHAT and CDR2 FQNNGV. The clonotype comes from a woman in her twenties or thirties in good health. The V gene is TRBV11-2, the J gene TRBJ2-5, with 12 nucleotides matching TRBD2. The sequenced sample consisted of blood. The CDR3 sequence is CASSRLAGDGKTQYF. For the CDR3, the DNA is TGTGCCAGCAGCCGACTAGCGGGGGACGGGAAGACCCAGTACTTC.